This TCR beta chain was sequenced in a study of cytomegalovirus exposure and HLA in healthy donors. General study results and limits: For most TCR beta V segments, an earlier analysis put the productive rate at about 90% or about 30% of the time. One cluster of highly shared sequence variants probably arose as a sequencing artifact.

Comment on this clone: Antigen: not known.

PCR employed 60 Vbeta and 13 Jbeta primers. The method was immunoSEQ multiplex PCR; TCRdb's version includes in-frame clones alone and lacks a portion of them. The sample records roughly 130,000 clones, roughly 80% being singletons. The CDR3 consists of 18 residues. The trim removed 4 bases at V and 1 base at J, leaving 9 bases unmatched. Per the germline V gene, CDR1 is SQVTM and CDR2 is ANQGSEA. This chain joins TRBV29-1 and TRBJ2-1; 14 bases are shared with TRBD2. The sequenced material came from PBMCs. This clonotype originated in a woman aged 40 to 55 in good health and CMV-seronegative. The CDR3 DNA reads as TGCAGCGTTGCCGGGACTAGCGGGAGAGGCCTATCCTACAATGAGCAGTTCTTC. This translates into CSVAGTSGRGLSYNEQFF.